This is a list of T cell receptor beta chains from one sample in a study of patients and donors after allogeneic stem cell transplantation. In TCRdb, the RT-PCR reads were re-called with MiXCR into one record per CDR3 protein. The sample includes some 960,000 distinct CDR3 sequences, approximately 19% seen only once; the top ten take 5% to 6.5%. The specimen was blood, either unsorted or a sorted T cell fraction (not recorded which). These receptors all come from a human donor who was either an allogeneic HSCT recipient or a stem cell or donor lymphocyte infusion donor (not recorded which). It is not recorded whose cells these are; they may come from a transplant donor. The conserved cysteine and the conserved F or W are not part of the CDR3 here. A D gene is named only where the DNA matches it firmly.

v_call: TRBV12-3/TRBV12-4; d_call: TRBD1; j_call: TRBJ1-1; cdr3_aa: ASSLSDRGLGAF
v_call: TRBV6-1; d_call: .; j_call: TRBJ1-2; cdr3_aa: ASTRRNTNYGYT
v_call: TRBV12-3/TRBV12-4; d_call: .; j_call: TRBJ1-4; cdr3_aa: ASSLRGTTNEKLF
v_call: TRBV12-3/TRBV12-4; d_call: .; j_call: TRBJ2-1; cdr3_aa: ASKNPGVYNEQF
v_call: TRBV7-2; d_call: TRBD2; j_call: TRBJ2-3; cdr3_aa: ASSLQSGGARDTQY
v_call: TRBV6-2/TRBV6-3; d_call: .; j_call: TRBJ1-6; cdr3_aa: ASLRTVHGNSPLH
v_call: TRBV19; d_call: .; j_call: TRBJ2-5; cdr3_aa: ASSIVETQY
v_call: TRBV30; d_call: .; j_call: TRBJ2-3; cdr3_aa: AWSVQRGPGGDTQY
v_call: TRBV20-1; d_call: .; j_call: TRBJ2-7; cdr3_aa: SAKGGGYEQY
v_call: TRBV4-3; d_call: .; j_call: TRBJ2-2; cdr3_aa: ASSRSRANTGELF
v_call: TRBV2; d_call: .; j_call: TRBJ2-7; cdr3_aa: ASSPRGRTNYEQY
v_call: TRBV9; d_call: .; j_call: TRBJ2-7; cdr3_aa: ASSVAGGDYEQY
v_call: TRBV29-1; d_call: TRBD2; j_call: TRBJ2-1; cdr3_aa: SAHLWASGAYNEQF
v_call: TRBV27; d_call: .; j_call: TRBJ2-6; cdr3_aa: ASSKFSGANVLT
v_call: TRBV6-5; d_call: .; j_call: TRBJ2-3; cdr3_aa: ASSYTGHGTDTQY
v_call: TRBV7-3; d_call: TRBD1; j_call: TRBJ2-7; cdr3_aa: ASSFGPTGYEQY
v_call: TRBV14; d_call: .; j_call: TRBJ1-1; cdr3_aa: ASSLRDNTEAF
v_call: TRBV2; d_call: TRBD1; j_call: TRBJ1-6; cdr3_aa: ASSERYQGADSPLH
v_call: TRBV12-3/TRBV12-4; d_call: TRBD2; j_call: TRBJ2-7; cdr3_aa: ASSPGLAGFLQY
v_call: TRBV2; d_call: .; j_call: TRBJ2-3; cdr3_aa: ASTPITDTQY
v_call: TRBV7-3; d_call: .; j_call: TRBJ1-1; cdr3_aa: ASSQNRGSTEAF
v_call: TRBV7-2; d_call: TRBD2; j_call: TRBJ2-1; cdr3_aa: ASSLSSGIANEQF
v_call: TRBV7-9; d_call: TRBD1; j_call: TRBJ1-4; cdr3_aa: ASSFLGTGDEKLF
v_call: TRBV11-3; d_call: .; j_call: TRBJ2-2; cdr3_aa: ASSLSGGLELF
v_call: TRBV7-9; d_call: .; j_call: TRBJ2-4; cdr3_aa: ASSQGGIAKNIQY
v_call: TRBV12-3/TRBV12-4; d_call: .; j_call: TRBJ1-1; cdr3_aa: ASSFPAPFEGSPNTEAF
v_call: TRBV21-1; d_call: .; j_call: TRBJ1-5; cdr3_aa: ASSKAPGSIQPQH
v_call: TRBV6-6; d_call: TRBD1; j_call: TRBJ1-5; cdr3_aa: ASTTGGNQPQH
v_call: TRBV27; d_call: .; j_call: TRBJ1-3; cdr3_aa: ASRPSGGGNTIY
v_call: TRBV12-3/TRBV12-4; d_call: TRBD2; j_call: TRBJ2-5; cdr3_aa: ASSWGGVETQY
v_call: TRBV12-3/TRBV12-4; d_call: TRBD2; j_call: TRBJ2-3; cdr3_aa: ASSPTTSEDTQY
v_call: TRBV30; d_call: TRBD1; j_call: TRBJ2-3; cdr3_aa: AWSPGQGATDTQY
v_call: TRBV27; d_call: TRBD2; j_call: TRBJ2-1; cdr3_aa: ASSLSKRGAAYNEQF
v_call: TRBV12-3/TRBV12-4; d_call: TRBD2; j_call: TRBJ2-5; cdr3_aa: ASSQLAGTQETQY
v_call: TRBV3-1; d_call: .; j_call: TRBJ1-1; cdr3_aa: ASSPDRKSGPEAF
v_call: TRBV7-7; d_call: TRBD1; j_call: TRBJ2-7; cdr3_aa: ASSPGTGSHEQY
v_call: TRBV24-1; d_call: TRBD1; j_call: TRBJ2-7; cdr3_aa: ATSDTTGGEQY
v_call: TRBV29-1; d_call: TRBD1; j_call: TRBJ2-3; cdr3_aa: SAGTGMTDTQY